These 17 T cell receptor beta chains were all obtained from the same sample, sequenced in a study. TCRdb reprocessed the 5' RACE reads via MiXCR and lists one record per CDR3 protein. The sample lists around 52,000 distinct CDR3 sequences; about 28% were seen once. Sequences were obtained from tumor-infiltrating memory CD4+ T cells sorted from the breast tumor. This sample's subset: memory CD4+ T cells, CD4+CD45RO+CD25-. The receptors were sampled from a female donor with breast cancer.

The genes are TRBV7-9 and TRBJ2-2; 10 bases agree with TRBD1. The CDR3 is 15 amino acids. Germline V gene lookup returns CDR1 SEHNR and CDR2 FQNEAQ (reference sequence). The junction had 2 bases not matched to a gene; V was cut back by 4 bases and J by 3 bases. The CDR3 protein is CASSWGTGDTGELFF. The CDR3 DNA sequence: TGTGCCAGCAGCTGGGGGACAGGGGACACCGGGGAGCTGTTTTTT.

DNA of the CDR3: TGTGCCAGCAGCGCAGGGAACACAAAAAACATTCAGTACTTC. The encoded protein is CASSAGNTKNIQYF. The chain links TRBV6-2 or TRBV6-3 to TRBJ2-4; perhaps TRBD1 as D (5 bases). Trimming left V 6 bases short and J 4 bases short, with 13 bases between. This CDR3 has 14 residues. Germline V gene data show CDR1 as MNHEY and CDR2 as SVGEGT.

This clonotype showed up just a few times. The rearrangement joins TRBV6-5 to TRBJ2-7; a possible D gene is TRBD2 (5 bases). Germline CDR1 and CDR2: MNHEY and SVGAGI. Trimming left V 5 bases short and J 3 bases short, with 11 bases between. The CDR3 runs to 13 residues. Here the CDR3 reads CASSTTRIYEQYF. CDR3 nucleotide sequence: TGTGCCAGCAGTACTACTAGGATCTACGAGCAGTACTTC.

This chain's CDR3 is CASSSYMGTYEQYF. CDR3 in DNA: TGTGCCAGCAGCTCCTATATGGGGACCTACGAGCAGTACTTC. The gene calls are TRBV7-2 and TRBJ2-7; D gene unclear. CDR1 and CDR2 from the germline V gene are SGHTA and FQGNSA. Trimming took 4 bases from V and 2 from J, leaving 12 bases between them. This CDR3 contains 14 residues.

This clonotype was seen only a few times. The rearrangement uses TRBV27 and TRBJ2-5; D unclear. CDR3 length equals 17 residues. Germline values: CDR1 MNHEY, CDR2 SMNVEV (reference sequence). With 5 bases removed from V and 2 bases from J, the gap between germline ends came to 21 bases. The CDR3 here is CASSPLSYSYGQETQYF. The CDR3 DNA reads as TGTGCCAGCAGTCCCTTATCCTATAGTTATGGGCAAGAGACCCAGTACTTC.

The chain combines TRBV29-1 with TRBJ2-7, with D perhaps matching TRBD2 (7 bases). Germline assignment: CDR1 SQVTM and CDR2 ANQGSEA. Trimming removed 4 bases from V and 5 bases from J, with 12 bases in between. The CDR3 spans 12 residues. CDR3 loop: CSVVRGGNEQYF. CDR3 nucleotides: TGCAGCGTTGTTAGGGGGGGGAACGAGCAGTACTTC.

The genes are TRBV7-3 and TRBJ2-2; D unclear. V was clipped by 4 bases and J by 3 bases, with 6 bases between them. CDR1 is SGHTA and CDR2 is FQGTGA in the germline V gene. This CDR3 has 13 amino acids. The CDR3 DNA follows: TGTGCCAGCAGCTCCAAGGACACCGGGGAGCTGTTTTTT. Protein sequence: CASSSKDTGELFF.

This clonotype showed up just a few times. The genes are TRBV6-5 and TRBJ2-7; possibly TRBD2 for D (5 bases). CDR3 length: 15 residues. The V and J ends lost 5 bases and 1 base respectively, with 15 bases between them. CDR1 and CDR2 (germline): MNHEY, SVGAGI. The CDR3 loop reads CASSARFGISYEQYF. As DNA, the CDR3 is TGTGCCAGCAGTGCCCGGTTCGGGATTTCCTACGAGCAGTACTTC.

This clonotype appeared many times. The V and J genes are TRBV5-1 and TRBJ1-1; 7 nucleotides agree with TRBD1. V gave up 0 bases and J gave up 6 bases; unmatched junction bases: 2. Looked up from germline, CDR1 is SGHRS and CDR2 is YFSETQ. CDR3 length: 13 residues. The CDR3 here is CASSLEGAPEAFF. The DNA of the CDR3 is TGCGCCAGCAGCTTGGAGGGGGCCCCTGAAGCTTTCTTT.

This clonotype was detected a few times. This chain uses TRBV5-6 with TRBJ1-4, with D unresolved. The CDR3 sequence is 15 residues long. Per the germline V gene, CDR1 is SGHDT and CDR2 is YYEEEE. V gave up 0 bases and J gave up 8 bases, with 14 bases separating them. CDR3 sequence (DNA): TGTGCCAGCAGCTTGGGTGACCGCTCCCCCGAAAAACTGTTTTTT. It encodes CASSLGDRSPEKLFF.

Turning to this clonotype: At one boundary the junction diverges from the germline segment, which might be a read error. The CDR3 loop is CAGSLQGVNQPQHF. CDR3 sequence (DNA): TGTGCCGGCAGTTTACAGGGGGTGAATCAGCCCCAGCATTTT. The V and J genes are TRBV12-3 or TRBV12-4 and TRBJ1-5; TRBD1 aligns across 8 bases. The CDR3 consists of 14 residues.

On this clonotype: A much larger clone sits a single nucleotide away, making a read error possible. In nucleotides, the CDR3 is TGTGCCAGCAGTTTACGCCGGGGGGGCTTTGGAACAGATACGCAGTATTTT. This sequence encodes CASSLRRGGFGTDTQYF. The V call is TRBV12-3 or TRBV12-4, the J call TRBJ2-3, with 8 bases lining up with TRBD2. J was trimmed by 3 bases and V by 2 bases; bases with no gene match: 10. The CDR3 loop spans 17 amino acids.

This sequence joins TRBV7-9 and TRBJ2-7; TRBD1 matches at 10 bases. The CDR3 contains 14 residues. Germline lookup yields CDR1 SEHNR and CDR2 FQNEAQ (reference sequence). J gave up 6 bases and V 5 bases, and 7 bases lay outside the gene matches. CDR3 coding DNA: TGTGCCAGCAGCCCCGGGACAGGGGAAGCCGAGCAGTACTTC. Its protein is CASSPGTGEAEQYF.

This clonotype was observed a handful of times. The gene calls are TRBV11-2 and TRBJ2-7; 8 bases agree with TRBD1. Germline CDR1 SGHAT, CDR2 FQNNGV. Losses at the gene ends were 0 bases for V and 5 bases for J; bases not matched to a gene: 6. CDR3 length: 15 amino acids. The CDR3 nucleotides are TGTGCCAGCAGCTTAGATTCCCAGACAGGGGACGAGCAGTACTTC. It is translated as CASSLDSQTGDEQYF.

This clonotype occurred a few times. V is TRBV6-2 or TRBV6-3 and J is TRBJ1-6, with no clear D. CDR1 MNHEY and CDR2 SVGEGT come from the germline V gene. The CDR3 loop spans 12 amino acids. Trimming shortened V by 6 bases and J by 10 bases, and 10 bases separated the two germline ends. CDR3 in amino acids: CASSEGRSPLHF. In DNA, the CDR3 is TGTGCCAGCAGCGAAGGGAGGTCACCCCTCCACTTT.

This clonotype was counted only a few times. CDR3 nucleotides: TGTGCCAGCAGTTACTCCCGGAAGACGAACACTGAAGCTTTCTTT. Its protein is CASSYSRKTNTEAFF. The V gene is TRBV6-5, the J gene TRBJ1-1; D gene uncertain. Germline CDR1 and CDR2: MNHEY and SVGAGI. The CDR3 has 15 residues. V lost 0 bases, J lost 1 base, and 9 bases lay in between.

This clonotype was picked up a small number of times. Its ends do not fully match the called genes, so a read error is possible. The chain uses TRBV11-2 and TRBJ2-3, with D perhaps being TRBD1 or TRBD2 (5 bases each). Germline CDR1 is SGHAT and CDR2 is FQNNGV. The CDR3 has 15 amino acids. This CDR3 is CASSWDVASTGTQYF. The CDR3 bases are TGTGCCAGCAGCTGGGACGTCGCCAGCACAGGTACGCAGTATTTT.